Listed here are 19 T cell receptor beta chains from one sample, sequenced in a study of vaccination effects on CD4 cells after COVID-19. Assay: immunoSEQ multiplex PCR; the TCRdb copy retains only in-frame clones and omits some. In the table there are 40,000 to 45,000 clones, 70% to 80% of which are singletons. Their target antigens are unknown. CD4+ T cells specific for antigen were expanded with viral peptide pools by the ViraFEST assay before sequencing. At the end of more than 8 days of culture, CD4+ T cells were isolated. Nucleocapsid antibody tests were negative, and the vaccine recipients had no prior SARS-CoV-2 infection. This specimen was CD4+ T cells from PBMCs cultured with SARS-CoV-2 spike peptides, taken before COVID-19 vaccination. The receptors here all came from a human donor who received a COVID-19 vaccine.

This clone has a handful of counts. V gene TRBV9 combines with J gene TRBJ1-2; tentative D call: TRBD1 (5 bases). Germline V gene sequence: CDR1 SGDLS, CDR2 YYNGEE. V was cut by 4 bases and J by 14 bases, with 18 bases left in between. This CDR3 comprises 12 residues. As DNA, the CDR3 is TGTGCCAGCAGCCCCGAGCTAGGGACGCGAACCTTC. Its protein product is CASSPELGTRTF.

The chain is built from TRBV9 and TRBJ2-5; TRBD1 aligns across 10 bases. Germline V gene data show CDR1 as SGDLS and CDR2 as YYNGEE. V gave up 2 bases and J gave up 5 bases; unmatched junction bases: 6. The CDR3 extends over 15 amino acids. This CDR3 is CASSVPTGGAETQYF. The CDR3 coding sequence is TGTGCCAGCAGCGTCCCGACAGGGGGCGCGGAGACCCAGTACTTC. Variable domain in full (rest from reference TRBV9 and TRBJ2-5): DSGVTQTPKHLITATGQRVTLRCSPRSGDLSVYWYQQSLDQGLQFLIQYYNGEERAKGNILERFSAQQFPDLHSELNLSSLELGDSALYFCASSVPTGGAETQYFGPGTRLLVL.

The CDR3 loop reads CASSLKGQGGAEAFF. Written as DNA, the CDR3 is TGTGCCAGCAGCTTAAAGGGCCAGGGGGGGGCTGAAGCTTTCTTT. The chain is built from TRBV7-9 and TRBJ1-1, with 7 positions matching TRBD1. This CDR3 contains 15 residues. CDR1 and CDR2 from the germline V gene are SEHNR and FQNEAQ (reference sequence). J was trimmed by 6 bases and V by 2 bases; bases with no gene match: 9.

V is TRBV6-2 or TRBV6-3 and J is TRBJ2-1; D might be TRBD1 (5 bases). In germline, CDR1 is MNHEY, CDR2 SVGEGT. The CDR3 length is 14 residues. Deletions cut 2 bases from V and 6 bases from J, with 11 bases between. In DNA form, the CDR3 reads TGTGCCAGCAGTTACCCGGCAAGGGGCAATGAGCAGTTCTTC. It codes for CASSYPARGNEQFF.

The J gene is TRBJ1-1, the V gene TRBV9; 7 bases are a match to TRBD1. This CDR3 has 15 amino acids. V dropped 0 bases and J dropped 4; count of bases not matched to a gene: 6. Per germline, CDR1 SGDLS and CDR2 YYNGEE. CDR3 sequence reads: CASSVGGGGATEAFF. The CDR3 DNA reads TGTGCCAGCAGCGTAGGGGGAGGGGGCGCCACTGAAGCTTTCTTT. Drawing the rest from reference TRBV9 and TRBJ1-1, the complete variable domain is DSGVTQTPKHLITATGQRVTLRCSPRSGDLSVYWYQQSLDQGLQFLIQYYNGEERAKGNILERFSAQQFPDLHSELNLSSLELGDSALYFCASSVGGGGATEAFFGQGTRLTVV.

J is TRBJ2-5 and V is TRBV5-4; 14 bases are shared with TRBD2. This CDR3 is built from 16 residues. The ends lost 6 bases at V and 2 bases at J; junction bases unmatched: 6. The germline V gene has CDR1 SGHNT and CDR2 YYREEE (reference sequence). CDR3 in amino acids: CASTRRLAGGQETQYF. CDR3 in DNA: TGTGCCAGCACCCGGAGACTAGCGGGGGGGCAAGAGACCCAGTACTTC.

This chain uses TRBV5-4 with TRBJ2-5, with D perhaps TRBD1 (5 bases). The CDR3 has 15 residues. The V end lost 4 bases, the J end lost 5 bases, and 18 bases lay between the germline ends. Germline assignment: CDR1 SGHNT and CDR2 YYREEE (reference sequence). The CDR3, as DNA: TGTGCCAGCAGCAACGCCAGGGCAGGGCGGGAGACCCAGTACTTC. Protein: CASSNARAGRETQYF.

This chain connects TRBV5-8 to TRBJ2-3; D may be TRBD2 (5 bases). The CDR3 is made up of 14 amino acids. Germline V gives CDR1 SGHTS, CDR2 YDEGEE. V was pared by 2 bases and J by 11 bases, with 18 bases between. CDR3 sequence reads: CASSLGRESPGQYF. The CDR3 nucleotides are TGTGCCAGCAGCTTAGGAAGGGAGTCGCCGGGGCAGTATTTT. Filled out from reference TRBV5-8 and TRBJ2-3, the complete variable domain reads EAGVTQSPTHLIKTRGQQATLRCSPISGHTSVYWYQQALGLGLQFLLWYDEGEERNRGNFPPRFSGRQFPNYSSELNVNALELEDSALYLCASSLGRESPGQYFGPGTRLTVL.

The chain couples TRBV6-1 to TRBJ2-5, with 7 bases fitting TRBD2. Germline assignment: CDR1 MNHNS and CDR2 SASEGT. J gave up 5 bases and V 1 base, and 4 bases lay outside the gene matches. The CDR3 covers 14 residues. The CDR3 here is CASSEGPGRETQYF. In nucleotides, the CDR3 is TGTGCCAGCAGTGAAGGACCCGGGAGGGAGACCCAGTACTTC.

The chain uses TRBV24-1 and TRBJ1-5, with 10 bases lining up with TRBD1. The CDR3 has 16 residues. The V segment lost 4 bases and the J segment 7 bases; nucleotides outside the gene matches: 9. The germline gives CDR1 KGHDR, CDR2 SFDVKD. CDR3: CATSEAGTGVSQPQHF. The CDR3 region has the DNA TGTGCCACCAGTGAGGCCGGGACAGGGGTGTCCCAGCCCCAGCATTTT.

The V call is TRBV6-5, the J call TRBJ1-6, with 7 bases matching TRBD1. In germline, CDR1 is MNHEY, CDR2 SVGAGI. V lost 6 bases to trimming and J lost 8 bases; unmatched junction nucleotides: 10. CDR3 length equals 15 residues. CDR3 in DNA: TGTGCCAGCAGAGGTTGGGACAGCGGGCATTCACCCCTCCACTTT. Protein product: CASRGWDSGHSPLHF.

The genes are TRBV19 and TRBJ2-3; 7 bases fit TRBD1. This CDR3 comprises 15 residues. Germline lookup yields CDR1 LNHDA and CDR2 SQIVND (reference sequence). V shed 1 base, J shed 6 bases, and the junction held 7 bases outside the gene matches. CDR3 region: CASSIGDRPGDTQYF. The CDR3 DNA is TGTGCCAGTAGTATAGGGGACAGACCCGGGGATACGCAGTATTTT.

CDR3 sequence (DNA): TGTGCCTGGAGTGTACAGGGCAATCAGCCCCAGCATTTT. Protein product: CAWSVQGNQPQHF. This chain uses TRBV30 with TRBJ1-5, with TRBD1 as a possible D gene (5 bases). Trimming removed 0 bases from V and 2 bases from J, with 5 bases in between. Per the germline V gene, CDR1 is GTSNPN and CDR2 is SVGIG (reference sequence). The CDR3 extends over 13 amino acids. The variable domain in full, completed from reference TRBV30 and TRBJ1-5, reads SQTIHQWPATLVQPVGSPLSLECTVEGTSNPNLYWYRQAAGRGLQLLFYSVGIGQISSEVPQNLSASRPQDRQFILSSKKLLLSDSGFYLCAWSVQGNQPQHFGDGTRLSIL.

This rearrangement joins TRBV30 to TRBJ1-5; 8 bases are shared with TRBD1. The CDR3 extends over 15 amino acids. From germline, CDR1 is GTSNPN and CDR2 SVGIG (reference sequence). J lost 6 bases, V lost 1 base, and 8 bases had no gene match. CDR3 sequence reads: CAWSAPRTGFQPQHF. CDR3 nucleotides: TGTGCCTGGAGTGCCCCTCGGACAGGGTTTCAGCCCCAGCATTTT.

The chain joins TRBV6-6 to TRBJ2-7, with no clear D. The ends were cut back, 3 bases at V and 2 bases at J, with 11 bases in the middle. The CDR3 totals 14 residues. Germline V gene sequence: CDR1 MNHNY, CDR2 SVGAGI (reference sequence). CDR3 region: CASSYAADTYEQYV. CDR3 nucleotide sequence: TGTGCCAGCAGTTATGCAGCAGATACCTACGAGCAGTACGTC.

In this sample, this clone turned up once. The chain couples TRBV5-1 to TRBJ2-6, with D uncertain. Germline CDR1 is SGHRS and CDR2 is YFSETQ. V was clipped by 4 bases and J by 0 bases, with 8 bases between them. There are 15 residues in the CDR3. The CDR3 DNA sequence: TGCGCCAGCAGCCTCAACCCCTCTGGGGCCAACGTCCTGACTTTC. Translating gives CASSLNPSGANVLTF.

This chain uses TRBV7-8 with TRBJ1-5; D ambiguous. Deletions cut 1 base from V and 0 bases from J, with 1 base between. There are 13 residues in the CDR3. CDR1 and CDR2 (germline): SGHVS, FQNEAQ. CDR3 sequence: CASSLDSNQPQHF. CDR3 nucleotides: TGTGCCAGCAGCTTAGATAGCAATCAGCCCCAGCATTTT.

The chain carries TRBV7-8 and TRBJ2-3; unclear D gene. Trimming pared 1 base from V and 6 bases from J, leaving 5 bases between. The CDR3 is 12 amino acids. The germline gives CDR1 SGHVS, CDR2 FQNEAQ. The CDR3 region is CASSLGTDTQYF. The CDR3 nucleotides are TGTGCCAGCAGCTTAGGAACTGATACGCAGTATTTT.

The chain has TRBV5-1 and TRBJ2-1, with 8 bases aligning to TRBD1. Germline V CDR1 and CDR2: SGHRS, YFSETQ. CDR3 length: 16 residues. The junction had 5 bases not matched to a gene; V was cut back by 2 bases and J by 1 base. CDR3 in amino acids: CASSFGQGASYNEQFF. The CDR3 nucleotides are TGCGCCAGCAGCTTCGGCCAGGGGGCTTCCTACAATGAGCAGTTCTTC.